One sample yielded the 9 T cell receptor beta chains listed below, sequenced in a study of T cells in Graves' hyperthyroidism and ophthalmopathy. Amplified regions were TCR beta CDR3 sequences from RNA transcripts. When the TCR CDR3 underwent first-round RT-PCR, the HTBI primer set was used. TCRdb recomputed calls from the multiplex PCR reads with MiXCR, one row per CDR3 protein. The sample yields over 700,000 distinct CDR3 sequences, 18% seen once. The sample was blood. The receptor set was obtained from a woman between 45 and 65 years old with Graves' hyperthyroidism that later progressed to Graves' ophthalmopathy.

This clonotype was detected many times. The chain uses TRBV5-6 and TRBJ1-6; weak D call: TRBD1 (5 bases). This CDR3 comprises 18 residues. Trimming shortened V by 0 bases and J by 0 bases, and 13 bases separated the two germline ends. The germline CDR1 and CDR2 sequences are SGHDT and YYEEEE. CDR3 nucleotides: TGTGCCAGCAGCTTGGAGACGGGACCCAGCTCCTATAATTCACCCCTCCACTTT. Encoded protein: CASSLETGPSSYNSPLHF.

This clonotype has ten or more counts. The V and J genes are TRBV7-3 and TRBJ1-5; no definite D call. V was trimmed by 5 bases and J by 0 bases, leaving 20 bases between them. The CDR3 totals 18 residues. CDR1 is SGHTA and CDR2 is FQGTGA in the germline V gene. CDR3 nucleotides: TGTGCCAGCAGCCCGACTGACGTGGGGTTCTATAGCAATCAGCCCCAGCATTTT. This codes for CASSPTDVGFYSNQPQHF.

This clonotype has more than one count but fewer than ten. CDR3 DNA sequence: TGTGCCAGCAGCGCCGGGGGAAAAGTTGAAGCTTTCTTT. Protein sequence: CASSAGGKVEAFF. The rearrangement uses TRBV9 and TRBJ1-1, with a tentative D call TRBD1 (5 bases). Germline V gene lookup returns CDR1 SGDLS and CDR2 YYNGEE. The CDR3 spans 13 residues. V lost 3 bases and J 7 bases, leaving 13 bases between the germline ends. Full variable domain (missing parts from reference TRBV9 and TRBJ1-1): DSGVTQTPKHLITATGQRVTLRCSPRSGDLSVYWYQQSLDQGLQFLIQYYNGEERAKGNILERFSAQQFPDLHSELNLSSLELGDSALYFCASSAGGKVEAFFGQGTRLTVV.

The chain recombines TRBV13 with TRBJ1-1; 7 positions match TRBD1. V trimming: 6 bases; J trimming: 1 base; junction bases outside the gene matches: 8. The V gene's germline CDR1 is PRHDT and CDR2 FYEKMQ (reference sequence). This CDR3 is built from 15 residues. The DNA of the CDR3 is TGTGCCAGCAGTCCAGCAGGGGGAGAGAACACTGAAGCTTTCTTT. Translation gives CASSPAGGENTEAFF. Filled out from reference TRBV13 and TRBJ1-1, the complete variable domain reads AAGVIQSPRHLIKEKRETATLKCYPIPRHDTVYWYQQGPGQDPQFLISFYEKMQSDKGSIPDRFSAQQFSDYHSELNMSSLELGDSALYFCASSPAGGENTEAFFGQGTRLTVV.

This clonotype appeared many times. The rearrangement uses TRBV20-1 and TRBJ1-2, with TRBD1 as a possible D gene (5 bases). V lost 0 bases, J lost 4 bases, and 12 bases lay in between. The germline CDR1 and CDR2 sequences are DFQATT and SNEGSKA (reference sequence). The length of the CDR3 is 14 residues. The DNA for the CDR3 is TGCAGTGCTAGAGAGCGGACATCGGCCTATGGCTACACCTTC. It codes for CSARERTSAYGYTF.

The rearrangement uses TRBV2 and TRBJ1-1; the D is unclear. The CDR3 sequence is 13 residues long. CDR1 and CDR2 from the germline V gene are SNHLY and FYNNEI. V lost 8 bases and J 1 base, leaving 11 bases between the germline ends. The DNA of the CDR3 is TGTGCCAGCGGGAGACCACGGAACACTGAAGCTTTCTTT. Translating it yields CASGRPRNTEAFF.

This sequence joins TRBV13 and TRBJ2-1; D perhaps matches TRBD1 (5 bases). The CDR3 spans 14 residues. Germline lookup yields CDR1 PRHDT and CDR2 FYEKMQ (reference sequence). Trimming took 5 bases from V and 6 from J, leaving 14 bases between them. CDR3 loop: CASSVREGINEQFF. For the CDR3, the DNA is TGTGCCAGCAGCGTCAGGGAAGGGATCAATGAGCAGTTCTTC.

This clonotype was recorded at least ten times. V and J are TRBV2 and TRBJ1-2; the D is unclear. Germline V gene data show CDR1 as SNHLY and CDR2 as FYNNEI. Trimming shortened V by 6 bases and J by 3 bases, and 11 bases separated the two germline ends. The CDR3 spans 13 residues. The CDR3 reads CASSGVGDYGYTF. CDR3 coding DNA: TGTGCCAGCAGCGGGGTCGGAGACTATGGCTACACCTTC.

The chain has TRBV29-1 and TRBJ2-3, with 9 bases aligning to TRBD2. V shed 6 bases, J shed 2 bases, and the junction held 6 bases outside the gene matches. This CDR3 comprises 14 residues. CDR1 is SQVTM, CDR2 ANQGSEA, per germline. CDR3 amino acids: CSVDSGGITDTQYF. The CDR3 DNA reads as TGCAGCGTCGACAGCGGGGGGATCACAGATACGCAGTATTTT.